This T cell receptor (beta chain) was found in a study of T cell responses to AZD1222 COVID-19 vaccine. Study outcomes and limitations: With dominance at 160-218 and 743-854, vaccine-associated CD4 TCRs spanned spike. Reports say nearly half of spike-specific TCRs go after unmutated variant regions. Most donors were white British, females outnumbered males, and clonal diversity was possibly underestimated. A rise in Spike-specific TCR breadth and depth followed two AZD1222 doses.

The V gene's germline CDR1 is SGDLS and CDR2 YYNGEE. The CDR3 totals 15 residues. Trimming removed 4 bases from V and 10 bases from J; junction bases left unmatched: 15. About this clone: Its matching antigen is unknown.

Some clones are missing from TCRdb's copy, which holds only in-frame ones; the method was immunoSEQ multiplex PCR. The repertoire holds some 130,000 clones, 93% seen once, with more than 0.7% in the top ten. This chain joins TRBV9 and TRBJ1-1; 8 nucleotides match TRBD1. Sequencing used peripheral blood, obtained on day 0 of AZD1222 vaccination. This clonotype was sampled from an adult in good health. DNA of the CDR3: TGTGCCAGCAGCCCCACAGGGGGGTCAGTCGGCGTAGCTTTCTTT. This encodes CASSPTGGSVGVAFF.